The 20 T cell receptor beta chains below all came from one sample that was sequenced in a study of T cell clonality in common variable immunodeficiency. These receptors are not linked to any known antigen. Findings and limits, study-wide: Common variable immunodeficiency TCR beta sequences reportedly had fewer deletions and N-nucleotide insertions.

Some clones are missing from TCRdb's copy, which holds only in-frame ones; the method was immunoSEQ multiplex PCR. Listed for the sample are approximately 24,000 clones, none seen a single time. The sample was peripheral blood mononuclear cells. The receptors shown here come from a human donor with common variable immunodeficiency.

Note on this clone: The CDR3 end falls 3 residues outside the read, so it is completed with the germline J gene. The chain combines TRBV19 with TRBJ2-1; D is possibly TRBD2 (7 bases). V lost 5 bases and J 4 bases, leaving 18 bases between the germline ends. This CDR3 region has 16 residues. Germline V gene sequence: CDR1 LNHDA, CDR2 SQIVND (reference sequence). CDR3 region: CASSAQRGGRYNEQFF. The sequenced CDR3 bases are TGTGCCAGTAGTGCCCAGCGCGGGGGCAGGTACAATGAG. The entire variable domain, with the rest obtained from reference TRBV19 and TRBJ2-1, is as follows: DGGITQSPKYLFRKEGQNVTLSCEQNLNHDAMYWYRQDPGQGLRLIYYSQIVNDFQKGDIAEGYSVSREKKESFPLTVTSAQKNPTAFYLCASSAQRGGRYNEQFFGPGTRLTVL.

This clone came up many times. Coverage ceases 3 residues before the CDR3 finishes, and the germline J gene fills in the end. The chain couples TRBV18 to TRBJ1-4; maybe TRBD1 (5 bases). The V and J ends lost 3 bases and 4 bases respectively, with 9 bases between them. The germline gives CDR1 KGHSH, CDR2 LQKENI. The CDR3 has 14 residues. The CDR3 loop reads CASSPGGINEKLFF. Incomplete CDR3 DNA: TGTGCCAGCTCACCGGGGGGAATTAATGAAAAA.

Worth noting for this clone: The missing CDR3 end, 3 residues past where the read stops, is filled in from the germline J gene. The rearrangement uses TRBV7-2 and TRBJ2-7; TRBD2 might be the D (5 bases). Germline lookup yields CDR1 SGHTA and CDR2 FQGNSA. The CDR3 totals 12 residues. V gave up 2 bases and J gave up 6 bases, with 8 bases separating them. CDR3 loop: CASSLIRGEQYF. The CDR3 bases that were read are TGTGCCAGCAGCTTAATCCGGGGCGAG.

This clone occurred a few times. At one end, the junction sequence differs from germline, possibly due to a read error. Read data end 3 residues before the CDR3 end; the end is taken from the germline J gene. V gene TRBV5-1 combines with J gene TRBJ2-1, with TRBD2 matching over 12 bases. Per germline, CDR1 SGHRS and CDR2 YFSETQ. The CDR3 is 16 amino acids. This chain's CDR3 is CASSPGLAGPYSEQFF. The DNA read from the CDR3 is TGCGCCAGCAGCCCGGGACTAGCGGGCCCTTACAGTGAG.

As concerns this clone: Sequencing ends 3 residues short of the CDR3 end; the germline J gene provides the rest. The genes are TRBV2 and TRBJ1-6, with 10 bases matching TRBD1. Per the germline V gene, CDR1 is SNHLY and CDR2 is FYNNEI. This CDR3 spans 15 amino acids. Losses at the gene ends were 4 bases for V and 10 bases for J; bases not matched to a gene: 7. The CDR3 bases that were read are TGTGCCAGCAGTGTCCAGGGACAGGGGAGGTCACCC. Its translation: CASSVQGQGRSP. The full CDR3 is CASSVQGQGRSPLHF.

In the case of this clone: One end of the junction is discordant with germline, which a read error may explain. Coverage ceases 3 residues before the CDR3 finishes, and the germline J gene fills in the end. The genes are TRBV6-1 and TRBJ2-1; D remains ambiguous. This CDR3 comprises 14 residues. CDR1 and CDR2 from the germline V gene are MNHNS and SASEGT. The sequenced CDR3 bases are TGTGCCAGCAGCGAAGTGGCGGAAAACAATGAG. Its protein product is CASSEVAENNE. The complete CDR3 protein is CASSEVAENNEQFF.

The part of the CDR3 DNA that was read is TGTGCCAGTAGCAGGGACAGGGGAAGTAGCACC. It yields the protein CASSRDRGSST. The entire CDR3 is CASSRDRGSSTIYF. V usage is TRBV19 and J usage is TRBJ1-3; 10 bases are a match to TRBD1. The read halts 3 residues ahead of the CDR3 end, with the missing end drawn from the germline J gene. After removal of 6 bases from V and 9 bases from J, the junction contained 8 bases not matched to a gene. Germline values: CDR1 LNHDA, CDR2 SQIVND (reference sequence). This CDR3 region has 14 residues.

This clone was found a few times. Incomplete CDR3 DNA: TGTGCCTGGAGGGGGAGAAGCGGGGGGCGTAATGAG. Residues: CAWRGRSGGRNE. The complete CDR3 protein is CAWRGRSGGRNEQFF. The V gene is TRBV30, the J gene TRBJ2-1; 9 bases are shared with TRBD2. The read ends 3 residues shy of where the CDR3 ends; the end is completed using the germline J gene. Trimming at V came to 3 bases and at J to 7 bases, leaving 10 bases not matched to a gene. Per the germline V gene, CDR1 is GTSNPN and CDR2 is SVGIG (reference sequence). There are 15 residues in the CDR3.

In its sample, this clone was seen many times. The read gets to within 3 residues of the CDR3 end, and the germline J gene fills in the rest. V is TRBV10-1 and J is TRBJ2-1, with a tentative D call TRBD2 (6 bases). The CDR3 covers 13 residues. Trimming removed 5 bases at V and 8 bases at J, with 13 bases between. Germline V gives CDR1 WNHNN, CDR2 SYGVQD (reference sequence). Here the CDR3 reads CASSLGGADEQFF. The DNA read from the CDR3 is TGCGCCAGCAGTCTCGGAGGGGCGGATGAG.

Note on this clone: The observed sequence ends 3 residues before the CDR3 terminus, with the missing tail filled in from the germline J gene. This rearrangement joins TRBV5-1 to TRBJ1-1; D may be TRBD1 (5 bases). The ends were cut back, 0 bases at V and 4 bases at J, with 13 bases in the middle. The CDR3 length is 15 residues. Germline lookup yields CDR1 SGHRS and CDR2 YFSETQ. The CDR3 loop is CASSLVGGAGTEAFF. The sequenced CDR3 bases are TGCGCCAGCAGCTTGGTGGGAGGGGCTGGCACTGAA. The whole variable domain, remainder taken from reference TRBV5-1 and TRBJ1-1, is KAGVTQTPRYLIKTRGQQVTLSCSPISGHRSVSWYQQTPGQGLQFLFEYFSETQRNKGNFPGRFSGRQFSNSRSEMNVSTLELGDSALYLCASSLVGGAGTEAFFGQGTRLTVV.

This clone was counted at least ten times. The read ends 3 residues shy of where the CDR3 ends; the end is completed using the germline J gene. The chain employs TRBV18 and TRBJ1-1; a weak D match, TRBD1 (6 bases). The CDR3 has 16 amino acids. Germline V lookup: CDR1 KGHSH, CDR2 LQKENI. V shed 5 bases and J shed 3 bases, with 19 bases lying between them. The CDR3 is CASSSTGTGFHTEAFF. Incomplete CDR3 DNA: TGTGCCAGCTCAAGTACAGGGACCGGTTTCCACACTGAA.

This CDR3 is CASQNRALDYGYTF. The CDR3 bases that were read are TGTGCCAGCCAAAACAGGGCTCTTGACTATGGC. The V gene is TRBV5-5, the J gene TRBJ1-2; D might be TRBD1 (6 bases). The read comes to an end 3 residues before the CDR3 does, leaving the germline J gene to fill in the end. Per germline, CDR1 SGHKS and CDR2 YYEKEE (reference sequence). Trimming took off 7 bases at V and 3 bases at J, with 16 bases between the two ends. The CDR3 has 14 residues.

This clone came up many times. The CDR3: CASRTALNTGELFF. CDR3 DNA (partial): TGTGCCAGCCGGACAGCACTGAACACCGGGGAG. The chain is built from TRBV18 and TRBJ2-2; TRBD1 might be the D (6 bases). The CDR3 extends 3 residues past the end of the read, so its final part is completed from the germline J gene. CDR1 is KGHSH, CDR2 LQKENI, per germline. V lost 8 bases and J lost 1, with 11 bases in between. This CDR3 is built from 14 residues.

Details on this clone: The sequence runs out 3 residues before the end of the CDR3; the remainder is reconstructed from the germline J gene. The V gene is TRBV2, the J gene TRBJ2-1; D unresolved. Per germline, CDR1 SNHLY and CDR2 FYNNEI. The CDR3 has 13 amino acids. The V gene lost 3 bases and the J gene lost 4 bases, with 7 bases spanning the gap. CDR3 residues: CASSEARYNEQFF. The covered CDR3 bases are TGTGCCAGCAGTGAGGCTAGATACAATGAG. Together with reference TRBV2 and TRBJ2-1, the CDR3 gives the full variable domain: EPEVTQTPSHQVTQMGQEVILRCVPISNHLYFYWYRQILGQKVEFLVSFYNNEISEKSEIFDDQFSVERPDGSNFTLKIRSTKLEDSAMYFCASSEARYNEQFFGPGTRLTVL.

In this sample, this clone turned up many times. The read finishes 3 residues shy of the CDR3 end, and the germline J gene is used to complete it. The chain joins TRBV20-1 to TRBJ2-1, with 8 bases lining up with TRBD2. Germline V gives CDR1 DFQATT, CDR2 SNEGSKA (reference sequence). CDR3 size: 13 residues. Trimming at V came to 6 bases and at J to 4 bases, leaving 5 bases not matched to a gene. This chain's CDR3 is CSARGGRYNEQFF. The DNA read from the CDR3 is TGCAGTGCCCGGGGGGGTAGGTACAATGAG.

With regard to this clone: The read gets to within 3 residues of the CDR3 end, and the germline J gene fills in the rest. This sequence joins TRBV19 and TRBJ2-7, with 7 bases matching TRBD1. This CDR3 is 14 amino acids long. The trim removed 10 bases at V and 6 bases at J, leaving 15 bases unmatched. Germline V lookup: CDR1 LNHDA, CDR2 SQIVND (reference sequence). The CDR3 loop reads CATSRGTEAGEQYF. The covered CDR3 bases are TGTGCCACCTCTAGAGGGACAGAAGCTGGCGAG.

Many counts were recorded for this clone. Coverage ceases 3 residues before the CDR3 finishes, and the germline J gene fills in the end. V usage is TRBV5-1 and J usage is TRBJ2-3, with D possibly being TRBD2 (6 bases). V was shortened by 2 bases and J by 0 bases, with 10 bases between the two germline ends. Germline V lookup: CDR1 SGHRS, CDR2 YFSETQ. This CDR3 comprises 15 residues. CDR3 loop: CASSFGGVSTDTQYF. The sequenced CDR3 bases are TGCGCCAGCAGCTTCGGCGGGGTCAGCACAGATACG.

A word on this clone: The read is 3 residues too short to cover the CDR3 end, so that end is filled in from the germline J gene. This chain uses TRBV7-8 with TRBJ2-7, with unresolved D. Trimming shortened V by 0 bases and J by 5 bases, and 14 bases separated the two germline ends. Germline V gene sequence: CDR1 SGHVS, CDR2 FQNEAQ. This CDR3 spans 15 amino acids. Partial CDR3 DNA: TGTGCCAGCAGCTTAGCGACTGCCCGCGGTAACGAG. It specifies CASSLATARGNE. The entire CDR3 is CASSLATARGNEQYF. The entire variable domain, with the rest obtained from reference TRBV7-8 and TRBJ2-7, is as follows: GAGVSQSPRYKVAKRGQDVALRCDPISGHVSLFWYQQALGQGPEFLTYFQNEAQLDKSGLPSDRFFAERPEGSVSTLKIQRTQQEDSAVYLCASSLATARGNEQYFGPGTRLTVT.

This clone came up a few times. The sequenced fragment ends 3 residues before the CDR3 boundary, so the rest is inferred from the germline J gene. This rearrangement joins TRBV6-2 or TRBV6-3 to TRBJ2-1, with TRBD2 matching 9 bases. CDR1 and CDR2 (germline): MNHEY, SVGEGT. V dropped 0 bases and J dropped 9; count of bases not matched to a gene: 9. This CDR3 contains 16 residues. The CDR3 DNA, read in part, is TGTGCCAGCAGTTACTCTAGCGGGAGAGTTTCCGTTGAG. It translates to CASSYSSGRVSVE. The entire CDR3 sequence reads CASSYSSGRVSVEQFF.

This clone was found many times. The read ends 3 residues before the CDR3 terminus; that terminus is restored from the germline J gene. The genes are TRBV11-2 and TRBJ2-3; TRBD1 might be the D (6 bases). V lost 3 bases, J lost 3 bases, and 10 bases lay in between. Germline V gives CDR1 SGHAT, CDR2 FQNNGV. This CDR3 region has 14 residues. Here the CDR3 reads CASSFLGTTDTQYF. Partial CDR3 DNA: TGTGCCAGCAGCTTCCTCGGGACAACAGATACG.